This T cell receptor beta chain stems from a study of blood T cell repertoires in COVID-19. Measured with immunoSEQ multiplex PCR; TCRdb has only the in-frame clones, and not every one. The sample has under 300,000 clones; around 90% are singletons. The receptor comes from a woman aged 40-49 years who had recovered from COVID-19. Sequenced input: peripheral blood.

CDR3 DNA: TGTGCCAGCAGCCCGGGACTAGCGATTCCCTATGAGCAGTTCTTC. Protein product: CASSPGLAIPYEQFF. The chain uses TRBV4-2 and TRBJ2-1; 10 bases fit TRBD2. Germline V gene sequence: CDR1 LGHNA, CDR2 YNFKEQ. The CDR3 length is 15 residues. J was trimmed by 8 bases and V by 4 bases; bases with no gene match: 8.